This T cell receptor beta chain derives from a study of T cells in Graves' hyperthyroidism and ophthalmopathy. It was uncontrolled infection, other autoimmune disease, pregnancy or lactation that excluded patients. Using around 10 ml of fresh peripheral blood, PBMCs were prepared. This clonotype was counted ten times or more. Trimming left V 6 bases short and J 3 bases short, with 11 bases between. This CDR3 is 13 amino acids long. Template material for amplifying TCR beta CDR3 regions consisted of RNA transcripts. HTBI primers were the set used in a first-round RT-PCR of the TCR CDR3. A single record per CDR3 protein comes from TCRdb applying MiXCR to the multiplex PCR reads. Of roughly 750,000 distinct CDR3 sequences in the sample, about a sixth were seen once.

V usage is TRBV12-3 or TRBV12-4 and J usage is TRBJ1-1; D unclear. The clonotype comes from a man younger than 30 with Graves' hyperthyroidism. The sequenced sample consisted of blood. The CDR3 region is CASRTRRDTEAFF. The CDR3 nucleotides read TGTGCCAGCAGGACCCGAAGGGACACTGAAGCTTTCTTT.